In its sample, the clone carrying this T cell receptor beta chain was seen a few times. What it binds is not known. The data derive from a study of cytomegalovirus exposure and HLA in healthy donors. The germline V gene encodes CDR1 SGHVS and CDR2 FNYEAQ. The CDR3 is 15 amino acids. The trim removed 1 base at V and 2 bases at J, leaving 1 base unmatched. General observations from the study: Later on, an analysis found that several of the most significant clusters appeared to be linked to common viral pathogens, which included parvovirus B19.

PCR primers comprised 60 Vbeta and 13 Jbeta primers. Assay used: immunoSEQ multiplex PCR; TCRdb lists only in-frame clones, some missing. This table has 100,000 to 120,000 clones, around four fifths appearing once. Sequenced material: PBMCs. The chain uses TRBV7-6 and TRBJ2-1; 8 positions match TRBD2. The TCR was taken from a woman in her 40s in good health and CMV-seropositive. CDR3 DNA sequence: TGTGCCAGCAGCTTAGTAGCGGGGACCTACAATGAGCAGTTCTTC. This sequence encodes CASSLVAGTYNEQFF.